Here is one TCR beta chain with its context. No antigen is known for it. The entry originates in a study of Graves' ophthalmopathy and Graves' hyperthyroidism. Notes on the study in general: The majority of expanded thyroid clonotypes above 0.001 frequency also occurred in blood. A 13-signature model separated ophthalmopathy from stable hyperthyroidism, almost 90% sensitivity, 81.08% specificity.

Ophthalmopathy cases showed moderate-to-severe activity, scoring CAS ≥3 and NOSPECS ≥4, with duration under 3 months. The CDR3 loop spans 12 amino acids. Germline CDR1 ENHRY, CDR2 SYGVKD. Trimming took 11 bases from V and 4 from J; bases not matched to a gene: 7. Using RNA transcripts, the TCR beta CDR3 regions were amplified. Second-round multiplex PCR came after first-round RT-PCR with HTBI primers. TCRdb analysed the multiplex PCR reads with MiXCR anew, one entry per CDR3 protein. The data hold 200,000 to 250,000 distinct CDR3 sequences, with under 25% observed a single time. The rearrangement joins TRBV10-3 to TRBJ1-1, with TRBD1 matching 7 bases. Material: peripheral blood. This sequence was found in a woman between 45 and 60 years old with Graves' ophthalmopathy. For the CDR3, the DNA is TGTGCCGCATCAGGGGGTACCACTGAAGCTTTCTTT. Protein product: CAASGGTTEAFF.